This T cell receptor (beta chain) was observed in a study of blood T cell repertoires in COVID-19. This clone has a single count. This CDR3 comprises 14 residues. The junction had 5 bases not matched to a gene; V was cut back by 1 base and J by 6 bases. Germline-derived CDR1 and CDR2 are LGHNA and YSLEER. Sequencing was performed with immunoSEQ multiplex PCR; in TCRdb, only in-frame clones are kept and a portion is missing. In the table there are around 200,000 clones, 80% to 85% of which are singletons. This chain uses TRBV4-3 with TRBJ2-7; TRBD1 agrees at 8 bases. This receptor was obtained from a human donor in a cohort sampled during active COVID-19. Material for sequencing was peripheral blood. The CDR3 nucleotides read TGCGCCAGCAGCCAAGGCAGGGGGCTTAGCGAGCAGTACTTC. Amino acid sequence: CASSQGRGLSEQYF.